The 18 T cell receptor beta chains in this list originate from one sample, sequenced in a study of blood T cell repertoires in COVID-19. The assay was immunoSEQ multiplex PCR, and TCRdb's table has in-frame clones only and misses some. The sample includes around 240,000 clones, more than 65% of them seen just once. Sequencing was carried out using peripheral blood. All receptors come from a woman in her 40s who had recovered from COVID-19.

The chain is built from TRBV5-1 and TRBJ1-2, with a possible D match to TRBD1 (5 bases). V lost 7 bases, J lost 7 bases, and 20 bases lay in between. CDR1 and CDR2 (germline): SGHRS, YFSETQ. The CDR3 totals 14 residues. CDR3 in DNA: TGCGCCAGCGCCCAATTGCAGGGAACGGGTGGCTACACCTTC. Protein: CASAQLQGTGGYTF.

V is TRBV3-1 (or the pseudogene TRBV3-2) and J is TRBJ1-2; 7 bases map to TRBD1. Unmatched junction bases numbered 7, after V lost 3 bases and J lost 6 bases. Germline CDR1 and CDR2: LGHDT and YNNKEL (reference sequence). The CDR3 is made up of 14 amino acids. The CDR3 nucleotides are TGTGCCAGCAGCCACTTAGGACAGGATGATGGCTACACCTTC. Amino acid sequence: CASSHLGQDDGYTF.

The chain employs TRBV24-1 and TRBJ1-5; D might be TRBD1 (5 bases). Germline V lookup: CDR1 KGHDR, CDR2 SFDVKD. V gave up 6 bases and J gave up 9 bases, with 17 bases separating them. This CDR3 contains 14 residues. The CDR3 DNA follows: TGTGCCACCAGTAGTGGGCAGGGTATTGGGCCCCAGCATTTT. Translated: CATSSGQGIGPQHF.

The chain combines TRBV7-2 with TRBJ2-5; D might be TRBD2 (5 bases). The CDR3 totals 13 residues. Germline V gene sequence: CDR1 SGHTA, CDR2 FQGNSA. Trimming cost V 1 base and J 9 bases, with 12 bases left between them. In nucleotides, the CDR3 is TGTGCCAGCAGCTTAGAACGGGGAAGGGCCCAGTACTTC. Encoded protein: CASSLERGRAQYF.

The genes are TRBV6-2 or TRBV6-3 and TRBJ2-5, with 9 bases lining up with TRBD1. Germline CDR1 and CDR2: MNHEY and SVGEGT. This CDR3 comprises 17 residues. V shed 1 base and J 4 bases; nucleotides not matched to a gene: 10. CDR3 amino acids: CASSYYGTGGSGETQYF. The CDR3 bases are TGTGCCAGCAGTTACTATGGAACAGGGGGCTCTGGAGAGACCCAGTACTTC.

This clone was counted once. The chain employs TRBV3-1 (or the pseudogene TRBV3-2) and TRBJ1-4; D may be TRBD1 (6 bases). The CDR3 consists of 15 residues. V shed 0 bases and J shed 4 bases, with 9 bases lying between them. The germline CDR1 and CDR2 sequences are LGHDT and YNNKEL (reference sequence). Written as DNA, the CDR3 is TGTGCCAGCAGCCAAGATGACAGGTTTAATGAAAAACTGTTTTTT. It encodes CASSQDDRFNEKLFF.

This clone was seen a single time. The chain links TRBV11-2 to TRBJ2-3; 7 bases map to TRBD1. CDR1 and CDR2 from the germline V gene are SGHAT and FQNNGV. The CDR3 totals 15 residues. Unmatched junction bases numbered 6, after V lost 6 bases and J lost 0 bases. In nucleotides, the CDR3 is TGTGCCAGCAGACGGGGACAGTCTAGCACAGATACGCAGTATTTT. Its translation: CASRRGQSSTDTQYF.

For the CDR3, the DNA is TGTGCCAGCAGTCCCAACTTTAATCAGCCCCAGCATTTT. Translation gives CASSPNFNQPQHF. This rearrangement joins TRBV28 to TRBJ1-5; no reliable D call. Germline CDR1 reads MDHEN; CDR2 reads SYDVKM. Trimming shortened V by 5 bases and J by 4 bases, and 9 bases separated the two germline ends. The CDR3 has 13 amino acids.

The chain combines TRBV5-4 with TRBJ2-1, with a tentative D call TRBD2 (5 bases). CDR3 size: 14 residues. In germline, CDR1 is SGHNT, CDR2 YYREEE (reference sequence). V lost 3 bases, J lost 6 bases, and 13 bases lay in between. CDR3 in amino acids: CASSSHKTSNEQFF. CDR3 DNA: TGTGCCAGCAGCTCCCACAAAACTAGCAATGAGCAGTTCTTC.

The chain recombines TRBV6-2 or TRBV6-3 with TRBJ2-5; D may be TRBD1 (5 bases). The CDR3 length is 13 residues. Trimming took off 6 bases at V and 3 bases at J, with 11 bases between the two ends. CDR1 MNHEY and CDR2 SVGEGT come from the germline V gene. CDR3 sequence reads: CASSFRQKETQYF. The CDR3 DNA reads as TGTGCCAGCAGCTTTCGACAGAAAGAGACCCAGTACTTC.

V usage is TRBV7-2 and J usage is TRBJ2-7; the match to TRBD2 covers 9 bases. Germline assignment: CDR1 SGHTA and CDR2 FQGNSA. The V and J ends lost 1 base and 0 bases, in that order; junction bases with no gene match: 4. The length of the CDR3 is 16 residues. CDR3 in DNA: TGTGCCAGCAGCTTAGGTTCTAGCGGGGTCTCCTACGAGCAGTACTTC. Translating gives CASSLGSSGVSYEQYF.

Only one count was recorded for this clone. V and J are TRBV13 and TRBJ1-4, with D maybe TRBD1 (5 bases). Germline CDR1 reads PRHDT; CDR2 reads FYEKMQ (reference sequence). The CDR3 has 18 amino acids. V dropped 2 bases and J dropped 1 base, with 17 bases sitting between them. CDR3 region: CASSLRAGRFGTNEKLFF. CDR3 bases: TGTGCCAGCAGCTTAAGGGCAGGGCGGTTTGGAACTAATGAAAAACTGTTTTTT. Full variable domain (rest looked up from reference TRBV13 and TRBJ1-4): AAGVIQSPRHLIKEKRETATLKCYPIPRHDTVYWYQQGPGQDPQFLISFYEKMQSDKGSIPDRFSAQQFSDYHSELNMSSLELGDSALYFCASSLRAGRFGTNEKLFFGSGTQLSVL.

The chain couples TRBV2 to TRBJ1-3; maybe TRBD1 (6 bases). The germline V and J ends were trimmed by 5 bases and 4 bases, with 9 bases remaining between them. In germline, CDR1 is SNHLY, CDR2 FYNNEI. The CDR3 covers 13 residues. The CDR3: CASSQDRGNTIYF. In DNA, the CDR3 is TGTGCCAGCAGTCAGGACAGAGGAAACACCATATATTTT.

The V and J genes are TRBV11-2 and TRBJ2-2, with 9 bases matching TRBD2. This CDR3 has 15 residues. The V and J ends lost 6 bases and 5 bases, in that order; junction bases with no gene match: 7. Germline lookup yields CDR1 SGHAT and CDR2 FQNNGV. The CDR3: CASRRGLAPTGELFF. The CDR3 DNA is TGTGCCAGCAGACGGGGACTAGCCCCTACCGGGGAGCTGTTTTTT. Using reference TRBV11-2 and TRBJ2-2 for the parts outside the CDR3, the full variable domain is EAGVAQSPRYKIIEKRQSVAFWCNPISGHATLYWYQQILGQGPKLLIQFQNNGVVDDSQLPKDRFSAERLKGVDSTLKIQPAKLEDSAVYLCASRRGLAPTGELFFGEGSRLTVL.

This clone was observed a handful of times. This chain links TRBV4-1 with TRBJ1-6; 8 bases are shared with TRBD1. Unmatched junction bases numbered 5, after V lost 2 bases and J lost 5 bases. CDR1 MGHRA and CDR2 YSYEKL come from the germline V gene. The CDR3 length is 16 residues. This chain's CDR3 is CASSQPSGQDNSPLHF. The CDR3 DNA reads TGCGCCAGCAGCCAACCGTCGGGACAGGATAATTCACCCCTCCACTTT.

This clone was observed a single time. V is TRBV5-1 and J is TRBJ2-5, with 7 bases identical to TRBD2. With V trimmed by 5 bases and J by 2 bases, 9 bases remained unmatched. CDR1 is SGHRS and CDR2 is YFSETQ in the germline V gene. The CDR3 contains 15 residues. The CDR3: CASSPFTSEQETQYF. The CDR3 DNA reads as TGCGCCAGCAGTCCATTCACTAGCGAACAAGAGACCCAGTACTTC.

CDR3 region: CASSEETAWAGYNEQFF. Here the CDR3 DNA reads TGTGCCAGCAGTGAAGAAACGGCCTGGGCGGGGTACAATGAGCAGTTCTTC. The chain links TRBV6-1 to TRBJ2-1; TRBD2 might be the D (6 bases). This CDR3 spans 17 amino acids. V lost 1 base, J lost 4 bases, and 17 bases lay in between. CDR1 MNHNS and CDR2 SASEGT come from the germline V gene.

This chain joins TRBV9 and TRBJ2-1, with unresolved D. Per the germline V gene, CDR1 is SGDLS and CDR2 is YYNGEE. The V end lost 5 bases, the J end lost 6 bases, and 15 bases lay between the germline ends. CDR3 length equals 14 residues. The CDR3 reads CASSPSFPGNEQFF. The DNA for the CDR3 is TGTGCCAGCAGTCCGAGCTTTCCGGGCAATGAGCAGTTCTTC.